This T cell receptor (beta chain) was sequenced for a study of cytomegalovirus exposure and HLA in healthy donors. Study as a whole: As an earlier analysis found, around 170 million T cells yielded approximately 100 million unique TCR beta sequences. Inside one of the first data releases sat around 85 million unique TCRs taken from HLA-typed donors.

It was with 60 Vbeta and 13 Jbeta primers that the PCR ran. Clones were sequenced by immunoSEQ multiplex PCR, and TCRdb holds only the in-frame ones, with some missing. The data show more than 100,000 clones, approximately 10% seen once. Deletions cut 6 bases from V and 4 bases from J, with 12 bases between. The CDR3 extends over 14 amino acids. The germline gives CDR1 SNHLY, CDR2 FYNNEI. This chain uses TRBV2 with TRBJ2-2; D might be TRBD2 (6 bases). This sequence was found in a middle-aged woman in good health and CMV-seropositive. Sequencing input: PBMCs. The CDR3 coding sequence is TGTGCCAGCAGGAGGGACTCTAGCACCGGGGAGCTGTTTTTT. Amino acid sequence: CASRRDSSTGELFF. Full variable domain (outside the CDR3, taken from reference TRBV2 and TRBJ2-2): EPEVTQTPSHQVTQMGQEVILRCVPISNHLYFYWYRQILGQKVEFLVSFYNNEISEKSEIFDDQFSVERPDGSNFTLKIRSTKLEDSAMYFCASRRDSSTGELFFGEGSRLTVL.